This T cell receptor (beta chain) was sequenced in a study of blood T cell repertoires in COVID-19. Using immunoSEQ multiplex PCR, the repertoire was profiled, and TCRdb retains in-frame clones only, with some absent. The profile covers about 430,000 clones, with around 87% appearing a single time and around 1.1% taken by the ten largest. Participants spanned ages about 18 to 90 years and resided in over 20 US areas. Participant-given clinical history determined each cohort assignment. Donors of Cohort 3 who recovered were those that had two negative PCRs, clearance, or symptom resolution. The TCR originated in a man younger than 45 who had recovered from COVID-19. The sequencing input was PBMCs or T cells enriched from blood (not recorded which).

Here the CDR3 DNA reads TGTGCCAGTAATAGCCCCGAAACAGGAATGGATGGCTACACCTTC. Translation: CASNSPETGMDGYTF. V gene TRBV19 combines with J gene TRBJ1-2; D might be TRBD1 (5 bases). V was cut by 7 bases and J by 6 bases, with 21 bases left in between. Germline lookup yields CDR1 LNHDA and CDR2 SQIVND (reference sequence). CDR3 length: 15 residues. The full variable domain, rest sourced from reference TRBV19 and TRBJ1-2, is DGGITQSPKYLFRKEGQNVTLSCEQNLNHDAMYWYRQDPGQGLRLIYYSQIVNDFQKGDIAEGYSVSREKKESFPLTVTSAQKNPTAFYLCASNSPETGMDGYTFGSGTRLTVV.